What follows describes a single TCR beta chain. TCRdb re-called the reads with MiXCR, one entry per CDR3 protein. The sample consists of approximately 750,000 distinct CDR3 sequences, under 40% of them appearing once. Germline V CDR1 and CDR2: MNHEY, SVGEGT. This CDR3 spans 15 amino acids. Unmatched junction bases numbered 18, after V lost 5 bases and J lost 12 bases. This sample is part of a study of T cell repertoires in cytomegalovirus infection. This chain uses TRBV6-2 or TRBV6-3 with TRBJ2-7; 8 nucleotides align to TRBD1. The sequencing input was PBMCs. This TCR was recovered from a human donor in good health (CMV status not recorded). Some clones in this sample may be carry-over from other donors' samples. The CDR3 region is CASSQSYRQGSWVYF. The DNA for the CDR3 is TGTGCCAGCAGTCAATCCTACAGACAGGGGAGTTGGGTGTACTTC.